A single sample gave rise to the 6 T cell receptor beta chains below, sequenced in a study of blood T cells in healthy people across ages. PCR was performed a second time for about 7 to 12 cycles using a sample-barcoded 5' primer and a J-beta primer mix. A single record per CDR3 protein comes from TCRdb applying MiXCR to the 5' RACE reads. The sample consists of about 1,500,000 distinct CDR3 sequences, 28% of them appearing once. Sequenced: blood. All receptors come from a woman under 40 in good health.

The chain carries TRBV20-1 and TRBJ2-3, with TRBD1 identical over 8 bases. V trimming: 6 bases; J trimming: 2 bases; junction bases outside the gene matches: 7. The germline V gene encodes CDR1 DFQATT and CDR2 SNEGSKA (reference sequence). This CDR3 region has 14 residues. The CDR3 reads CSALTGAYTDTQYF. The CDR3 DNA reads as TGCAGTGCGCTGACAGGGGCCTACACAGATACGCAGTATTTT.

This clonotype was seen more than once but under ten times. This chain connects TRBV11-2 to TRBJ2-5, with TRBD1 identical over 9 bases. Germline V gene data show CDR1 as SGHAT and CDR2 as FQNNGV. The J segment lost 7 bases and the V segment lost 5 bases, leaving 5 bases of the junction unmatched. There are 13 residues in the CDR3. CDR3 nucleotide sequence: TGTGCCAGCAGCGAGGACAGGGGAGGGACCCAGTACTTC. This sequence encodes CASSEDRGGTQYF.

This clonotype was counted a single time. The chain uses TRBV10-3 and TRBJ1-1; no clear D. The CDR3 is made up of 11 amino acids. Trimming took 0 bases from V and 11 from J, leaving 7 bases between them. Germline CDR1 ENHRY, CDR2 SYGVKD. CDR3 sequence reads: CAISESHQAFF. In nucleotides, the CDR3 is TGTGCCATCAGTGAGTCCCACCAGGCTTTCTTT.

This clonotype has only a few counts. The junction and the germline gene differ at one end; a read error may be behind it. The chain couples TRBV6-1 to TRBJ2-4; D possibly corresponds to TRBD1 (5 bases). There are 14 residues in the CDR3. Per the germline V gene, CDR1 is MNHNS and CDR2 is SASEGT. The CDR3 spells CAGSRTLTKNIQYF. The CDR3 DNA follows: TGTGCCGGCAGTCGGACACTTACCAAAAACATTCAGTACTTC.

The rearrangement links TRBV20-1 to TRBJ2-5, with D unclear. V lost 0 bases, J lost 5 bases, and 16 bases lay in between. The CDR3 length is 15 residues. CDR1 and CDR2 from the germline V gene are DFQATT and SNEGSKA (reference sequence). The CDR3 DNA reads TGCAGTGCTAGAGATCCCTCTAGGCGCCTGGAGACCCAGTACTTC. Amino acid sequence: CSARDPSRRLETQYF.

The rearrangement uses TRBV12-3 or TRBV12-4 and TRBJ2-7; 9 nucleotides agree with TRBD1. The J segment lost 6 bases and the V segment lost 4 bases, leaving 7 bases of the junction unmatched. CDR3 size: 14 residues. The CDR3 region is CASSYGTGTGEQYF. As DNA, the CDR3 is TGTGCCAGCAGTTACGGGACAGGGACCGGCGAGCAGTACTTC.